The count of the clone carrying this TCR beta chain is one. As yet, its antigen is unknown. TCRdb reanalysed the reads using MiXCR and keeps one entry per CDR3 protein. The repertoire has roughly 80,000 distinct CDR3 sequences, approximately 39% of them found once; the top ten carry more than 85%. The sample originates from a study of T cell repertoires in cytomegalovirus infection. Study background: A matching HLA type, together with CMV infection, was signaled by public TCR beta signatures. Whole-study findings and limits: Clonotype analysis showed dominance of the ex vivo response by HLA-C-restricted CMV-specific TCR beta clonotypes.

Germline V gene sequence: CDR1 MNHEY, CDR2 SMNVEV (reference sequence). V was cut by 4 bases and J by 0 bases, with 10 bases left in between. This CDR3 spans 15 amino acids. The genes are TRBV27 and TRBJ1-5; D call uncertain. The sample in question was CD8+ T cells from cultured PBMCs, obtained from culture after CMV antigen stimulation. The TCR was taken from a human donor in good health (CMV status not recorded). Some clones in this sample may be carry-over from other donors' samples. Here the CDR3 DNA reads TGTGCCAGCAGTTCAAGCCTCTCTAGCAATCAGCCCCAGCATTTT. Protein sequence: CASSSSLSSNQPQHF.